The 6 T cell receptor beta chains presented below share a single source sample, sequenced in a study of vaccination and CD4 T cells after COVID-19. Treatment here: approximately nine-day PBMC culture with coronavirus spike peptide pools or control peptides (ViraFEST assay). Their cognate antigens are unknown. Cultured CD4+ T-cell DNA underwent Oncomine TCR Beta short-read sequencing. Each CDR3 protein gets one entry after TCRdb re-called the PCR reads with MiXCR. The sample holds 18,000 or so distinct CDR3 sequences, over 40% seen once. What was sequenced was CD4+ T cells from blood, cultured in vitro. The origin of the receptors is a human donor who had recovered from COVID-19.

This clonotype occurred a few times. The chain's CDR3 is CASSPLTEGGHEQYF. The CDR3 DNA follows: TGTGCCAGCAGCCCCCTGACAGAGGGCGGCCACGAGCAGTACTTC. The chain couples TRBV7-9 to TRBJ2-7; D may be TRBD1 or TRBD2 (5 bases each). This CDR3 region has 15 residues. Germline V CDR1 and CDR2: SEHNR, FQNEAQ (reference sequence). Trimming took 5 bases from V and 5 from J, leaving 19 bases between them.

The CDR3 reads CASKSRPDTDTQYF. In nucleotides, the CDR3 is TGTGCCAGCAAGAGCAGACCAGACACAGATACGCAGTATTTT. The chain carries TRBV2 and TRBJ2-3; D is ambiguous. V gave up 7 bases and J gave up 2 bases, with 13 bases separating them. This CDR3 has 14 residues. Germline loops: CDR1 SNHLY, CDR2 FYNNEI.

This sequence joins TRBV19 and TRBJ2-5, with a weak D call TRBD2 (6 bases). Germline CDR1 reads LNHDA; CDR2 reads SQIVND (reference sequence). The CDR3 covers 14 residues. Trimming removed 8 bases at V and 5 bases at J, with 18 bases between. The chain's CDR3 is CASQSSGTRETQYF. CDR3 nucleotide sequence: TGTGCCAGTCAGAGTAGCGGCACAAGGGAGACCCAGTACTTC.

There are a few counts of this clonotype. The rearrangement joins TRBV7-9 to TRBJ2-2; 9 bases agree with TRBD2. CDR1 is SEHNR and CDR2 is FQNEAQ in the germline V gene (reference sequence). With 3 bases clipped from V and 5 bases from J, the junction kept 4 bases outside the gene matches. This CDR3 has 15 amino acids. The CDR3 sequence is CASSFWLAGTGELFF. In DNA form, the CDR3 reads TGTGCCAGCAGCTTCTGGCTAGCGGGGACCGGGGAGCTGTTTTTT.

This chain links TRBV5-4 with TRBJ1-1, with no clear D. Trimming removed 3 bases from V and 0 bases from J, with 12 bases in between. Germline values: CDR1 SGHNT, CDR2 YYREEE (reference sequence). This CDR3 has 15 residues. In DNA form, the CDR3 reads TGTGCCAGCAGCTCCCGGACGGATATGAACACTGAAGCTTTCTTT. Its protein is CASSSRTDMNTEAFF.

Here the CDR3 reads CASSQQYEQYF. CDR3 sequence (DNA): TGTGCCAGCAGTCAACAATACGAGCAGTACTTC. V is TRBV12-3 or TRBV12-4 and J is TRBJ2-7, with D hard to call. With 5 bases removed from V and 4 bases from J, the gap between germline ends came to 6 bases. CDR3 length equals 11 residues.